This T cell receptor (beta chain) was identified during a study of beta chain features in type 1 diabetes. Overall study context: Age, gender and cell yields were similar between patients and healthy donors.

Study-wide findings and caveats: Comparison showed that naive, central memory and Treg TCRB repertoires appeared more similar among patients than among healthy donors. The study found moderately but significantly shorter TCRB CDR3s in all four CD4+ subsets of Type 1 diabetes patients. Individuals with type 1 diabetes displayed fewer insertions and more deletions at VDJ junctions.

Every bit of the isolated RNA underwent reverse transcription, so sequencing read expressed TCRB transcripts. Generated by immunoSEQ multiplex PCR, the TCRdb table keeps only in-frame clones and is missing some. This sample carries about 300,000 clones, roughly 14% of them seen once, and the ten largest clones take roughly 0.016%. Notes on this clone: What it binds is unknown.

Per the germline V gene, CDR1 is LNHDA and CDR2 is SQIVND (reference sequence). The CDR3 covers 17 residues. V lost 10 bases and J lost 0; bases outside the gene matches: 17. Material: naive CD4+ T cells from blood. The sequence was obtained from a woman under 30 with type 1 diabetes. The chain joins TRBV19 to TRBJ1-1, with TRBD1 matching 7 bases. CDR3 residues: CATRTRDSKGVNTEAFF. DNA of the CDR3: TGTGCCACCCGGACGCGGGACAGTAAAGGGGTGAACACTGAAGCTTTCTTT.